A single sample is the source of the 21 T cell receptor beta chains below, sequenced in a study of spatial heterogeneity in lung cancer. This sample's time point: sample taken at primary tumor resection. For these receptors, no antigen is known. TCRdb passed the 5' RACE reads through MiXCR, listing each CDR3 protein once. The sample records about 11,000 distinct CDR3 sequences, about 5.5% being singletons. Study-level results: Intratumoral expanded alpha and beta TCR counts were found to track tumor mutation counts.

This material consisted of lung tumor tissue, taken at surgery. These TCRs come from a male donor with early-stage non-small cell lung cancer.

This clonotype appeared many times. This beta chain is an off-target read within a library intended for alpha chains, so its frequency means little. The CDR3 DNA reads as TGTGCTAGTGCCCTGGCCGGTACTGAAGCTTTCTTT. Protein product: CASALAGTEAFF. The V call is TRBV12-5, the J call TRBJ1-1, with D hard to call. The length of the CDR3 is 12 residues. V lost 7 bases and J lost 5, with 11 bases in between. Germline CDR1 reads LGHNT; CDR2 reads FRNRAP. Filled out from reference TRBV12-5 and TRBJ1-1, the complete variable domain reads DARVTQTPRHKVTEMGQEVTMRCQPILGHNTVFWYRQTMMQGLELLAYFRNRAPLDDSGMPKDRFSAEMPDATLATLKIQPSEPRDSAVYFCASALAGTEAFFGQGTRLTVV.

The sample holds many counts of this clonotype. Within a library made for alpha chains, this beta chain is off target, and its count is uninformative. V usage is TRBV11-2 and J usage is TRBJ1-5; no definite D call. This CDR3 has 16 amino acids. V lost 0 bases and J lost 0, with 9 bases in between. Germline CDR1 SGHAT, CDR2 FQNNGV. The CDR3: CASSLDTGYSNQPQHF. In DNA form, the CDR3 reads TGTGCCAGCAGCTTAGATACCGGCTATAGCAATCAGCCCCAGCATTTT.

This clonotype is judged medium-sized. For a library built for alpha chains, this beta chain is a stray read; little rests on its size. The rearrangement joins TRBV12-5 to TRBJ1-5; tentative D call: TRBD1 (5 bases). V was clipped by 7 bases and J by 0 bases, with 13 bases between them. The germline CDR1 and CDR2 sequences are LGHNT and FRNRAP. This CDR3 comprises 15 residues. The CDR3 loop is CASARAGISNQPQHF. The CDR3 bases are TGTGCTAGTGCCAGGGCGGGTATTAGCAATCAGCCCCAGCATTTT.

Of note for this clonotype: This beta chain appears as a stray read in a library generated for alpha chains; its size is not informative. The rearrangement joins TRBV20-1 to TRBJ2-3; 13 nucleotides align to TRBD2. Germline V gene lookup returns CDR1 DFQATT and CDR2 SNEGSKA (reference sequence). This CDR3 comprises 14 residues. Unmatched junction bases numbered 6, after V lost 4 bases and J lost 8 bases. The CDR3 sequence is CSAKTSGGAGTQYF. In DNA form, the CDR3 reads TGCAGTGCTAAAACTAGCGGGGGGGCCGGTACGCAGTATTTT.

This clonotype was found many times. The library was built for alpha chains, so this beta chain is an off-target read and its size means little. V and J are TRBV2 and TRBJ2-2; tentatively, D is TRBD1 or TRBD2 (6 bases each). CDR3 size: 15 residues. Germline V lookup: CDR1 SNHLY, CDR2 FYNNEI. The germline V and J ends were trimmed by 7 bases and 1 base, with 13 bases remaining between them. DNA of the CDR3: TGTGCCAGCATTGCGGGACATCTGAACACCGGGGAGCTGTTTTTT. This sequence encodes CASIAGHLNTGELFF. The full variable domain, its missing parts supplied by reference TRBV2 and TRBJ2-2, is EPEVTQTPSHQVTQMGQEVILRCVPISNHLYFYWYRQILGQKVEFLVSFYNNEISEKSEIFDDQFSVERPDGSNFTLKIRSTKLEDSAMYFCASIAGHLNTGELFFGEGSRLTVL.

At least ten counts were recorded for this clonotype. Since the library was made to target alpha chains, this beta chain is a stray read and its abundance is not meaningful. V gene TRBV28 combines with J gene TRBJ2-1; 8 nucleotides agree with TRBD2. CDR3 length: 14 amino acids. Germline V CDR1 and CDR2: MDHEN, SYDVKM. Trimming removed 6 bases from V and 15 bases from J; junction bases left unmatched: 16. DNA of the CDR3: TGTGCCAGCAGACCCTGGACGGGAGGGCGTGGTATGTTCTTC. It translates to CASRPWTGGRGMFF.

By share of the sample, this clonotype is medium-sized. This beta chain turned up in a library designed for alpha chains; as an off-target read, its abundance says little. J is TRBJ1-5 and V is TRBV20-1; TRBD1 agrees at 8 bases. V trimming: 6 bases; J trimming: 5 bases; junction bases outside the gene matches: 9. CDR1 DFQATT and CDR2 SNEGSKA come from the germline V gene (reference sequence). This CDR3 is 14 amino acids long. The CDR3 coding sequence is TGCAGTGCCTCGGACAGGGCCGTGGATCAGCCCCAGCATTTT. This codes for CSASDRAVDQPQHF.

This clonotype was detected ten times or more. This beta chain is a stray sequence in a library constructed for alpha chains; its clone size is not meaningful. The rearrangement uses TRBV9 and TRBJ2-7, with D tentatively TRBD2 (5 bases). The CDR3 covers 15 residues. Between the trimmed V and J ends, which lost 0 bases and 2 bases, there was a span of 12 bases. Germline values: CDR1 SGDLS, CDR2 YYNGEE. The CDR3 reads CASSVETTPAYEQYF. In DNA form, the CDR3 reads TGTGCCAGCAGCGTAGAGACTACGCCAGCCTACGAGCAGTACTTC. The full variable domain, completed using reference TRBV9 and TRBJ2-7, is DSGVTQTPKHLITATGQRVTLRCSPRSGDLSVYWYQQSLDQGLQFLIQYYNGEERAKGNILERFSAQQFPDLHSELNLSSLELGDSALYFCASSVETTPAYEQYFGPGTRLTVT.

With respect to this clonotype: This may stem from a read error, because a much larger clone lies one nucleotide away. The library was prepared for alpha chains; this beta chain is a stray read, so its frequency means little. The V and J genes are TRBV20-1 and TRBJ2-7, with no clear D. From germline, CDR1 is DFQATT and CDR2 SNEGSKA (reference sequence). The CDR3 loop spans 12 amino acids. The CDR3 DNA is TGCAGTGCTAGCCTTCAGGATTACGAGCTGTACTTC. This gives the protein CSASLQDYELYF.

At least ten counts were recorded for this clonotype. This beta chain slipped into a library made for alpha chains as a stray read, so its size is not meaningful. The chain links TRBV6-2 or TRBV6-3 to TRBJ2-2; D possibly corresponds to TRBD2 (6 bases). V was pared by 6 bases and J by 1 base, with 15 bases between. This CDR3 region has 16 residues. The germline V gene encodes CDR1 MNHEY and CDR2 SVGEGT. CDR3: CASSPWGGENTGELFF. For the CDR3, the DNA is TGTGCCAGCAGCCCCTGGGGCGGGGAGAACACCGGGGAGCTGTTTTTT.

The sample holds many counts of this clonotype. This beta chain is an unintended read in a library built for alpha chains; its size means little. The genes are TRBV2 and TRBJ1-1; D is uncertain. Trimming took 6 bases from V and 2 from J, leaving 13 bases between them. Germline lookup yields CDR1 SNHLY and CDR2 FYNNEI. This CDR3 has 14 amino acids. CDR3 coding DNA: TGTGCCAGCAGCGACGTCCTTCCCAACACTGAAGCTTTCTTT. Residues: CASSDVLPNTEAFF.

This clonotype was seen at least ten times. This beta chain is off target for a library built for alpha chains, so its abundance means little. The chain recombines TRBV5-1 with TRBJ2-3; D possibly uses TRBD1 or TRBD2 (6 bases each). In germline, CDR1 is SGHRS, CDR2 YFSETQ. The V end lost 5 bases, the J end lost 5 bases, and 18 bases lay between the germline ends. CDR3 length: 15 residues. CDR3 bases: TGCGCCAGCAGGGATCTGGGGGGCCTCCTAGATACGCAGTATTTT. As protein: CASRDLGGLLDTQYF.

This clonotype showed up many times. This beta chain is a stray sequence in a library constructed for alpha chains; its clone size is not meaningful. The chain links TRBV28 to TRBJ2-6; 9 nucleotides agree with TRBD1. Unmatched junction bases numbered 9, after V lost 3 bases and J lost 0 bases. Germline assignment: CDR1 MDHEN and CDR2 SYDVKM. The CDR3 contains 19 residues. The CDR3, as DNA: TGTGCCAGCAGTTTTTGGGGGACAGGGCATTTCTCTGGGGCCAACGTCCTGACTTTC. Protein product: CASSFWGTGHFSGANVLTF.

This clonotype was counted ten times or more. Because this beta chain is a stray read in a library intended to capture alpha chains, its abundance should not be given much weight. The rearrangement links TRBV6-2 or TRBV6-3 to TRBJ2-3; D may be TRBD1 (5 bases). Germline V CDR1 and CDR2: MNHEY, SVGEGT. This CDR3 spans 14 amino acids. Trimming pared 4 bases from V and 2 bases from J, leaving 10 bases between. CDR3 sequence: CASSLQASTDTQYF. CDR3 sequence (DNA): TGTGCCAGCAGTTTACAGGCTTCCACAGATACGCAGTATTTT.

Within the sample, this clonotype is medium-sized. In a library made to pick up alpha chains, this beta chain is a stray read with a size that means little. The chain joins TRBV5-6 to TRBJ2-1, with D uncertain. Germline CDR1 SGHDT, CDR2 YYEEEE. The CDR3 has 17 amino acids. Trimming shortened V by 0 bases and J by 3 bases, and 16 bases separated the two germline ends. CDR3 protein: CASSLGVADRSYNEQFF. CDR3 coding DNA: TGTGCCAGCAGCTTGGGAGTGGCGGATCGGAGCTACAATGAGCAGTTCTTC.

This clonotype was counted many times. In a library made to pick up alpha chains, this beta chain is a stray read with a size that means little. The CDR3 sequence is CASSTGTRGFF. The CDR3 nucleotides read TGTGCCAGCAGTACCGGGACTCGCGGATTCTTC. The V call is TRBV12-3 or TRBV12-4, the J call TRBJ2-1; TRBD2 might be the D (6 bases). The CDR3 has 11 amino acids. Between the trimmed V and J ends, which lost 5 bases and 16 bases, there was a span of 15 bases.

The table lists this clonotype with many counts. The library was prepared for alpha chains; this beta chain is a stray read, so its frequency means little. The CDR3 loop reads CASILRNSWDYGYTF. The CDR3 DNA reads as TGTGCCAGCATACTCAGGAATTCCTGGGACTATGGCTACACCTTC. The V call is TRBV5-6, the J call TRBJ1-2, with D unclear. V was pared by 6 bases and J by 3 bases, with 18 bases between. This CDR3 comprises 15 residues. CDR1 is SGHDT, CDR2 YYEEEE, per germline.

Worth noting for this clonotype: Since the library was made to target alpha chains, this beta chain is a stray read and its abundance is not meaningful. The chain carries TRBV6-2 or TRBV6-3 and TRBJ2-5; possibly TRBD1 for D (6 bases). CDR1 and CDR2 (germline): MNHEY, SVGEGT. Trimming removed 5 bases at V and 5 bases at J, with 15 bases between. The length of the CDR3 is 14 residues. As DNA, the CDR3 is TGTGCCAGCAGTCAACCAGGGGTAGGGGAGACCCAGTACTTC. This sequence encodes CASSQPGVGETQYF.

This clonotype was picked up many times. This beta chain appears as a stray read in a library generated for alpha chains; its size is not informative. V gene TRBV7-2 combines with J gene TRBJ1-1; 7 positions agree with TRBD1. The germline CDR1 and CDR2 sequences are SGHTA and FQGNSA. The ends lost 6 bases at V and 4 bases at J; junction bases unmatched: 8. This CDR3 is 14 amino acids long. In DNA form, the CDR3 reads TGTGCCAGCAGGGACCGGACAGGAGCCACTGAAGCTTTCTTT. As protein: CASRDRTGATEAFF.

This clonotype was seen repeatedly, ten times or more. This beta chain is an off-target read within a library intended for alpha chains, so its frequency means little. The CDR3 sequence: CASSPGQGGGTDTQYF. The DNA for the CDR3 is TGTGCCAGCTCACCAGGACAGGGAGGGGGCACAGATACGCAGTATTTT. V and J are TRBV18 and TRBJ2-3, with a possible D match to TRBD1 (8 bases). The CDR3 spans 16 residues. Trimming left V 2 bases short and J 1 base short, with 13 bases between. The V gene's germline CDR1 is KGHSH and CDR2 LQKENI.

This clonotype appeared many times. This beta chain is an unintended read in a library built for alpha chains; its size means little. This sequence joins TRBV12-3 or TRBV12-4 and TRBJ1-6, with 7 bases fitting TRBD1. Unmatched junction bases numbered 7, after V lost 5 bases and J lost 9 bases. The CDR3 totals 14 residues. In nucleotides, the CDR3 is TGTGCCAGCAGTCAGACAGGGTCGGTTTCACCCCTCCACTTT. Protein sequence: CASSQTGSVSPLHF.